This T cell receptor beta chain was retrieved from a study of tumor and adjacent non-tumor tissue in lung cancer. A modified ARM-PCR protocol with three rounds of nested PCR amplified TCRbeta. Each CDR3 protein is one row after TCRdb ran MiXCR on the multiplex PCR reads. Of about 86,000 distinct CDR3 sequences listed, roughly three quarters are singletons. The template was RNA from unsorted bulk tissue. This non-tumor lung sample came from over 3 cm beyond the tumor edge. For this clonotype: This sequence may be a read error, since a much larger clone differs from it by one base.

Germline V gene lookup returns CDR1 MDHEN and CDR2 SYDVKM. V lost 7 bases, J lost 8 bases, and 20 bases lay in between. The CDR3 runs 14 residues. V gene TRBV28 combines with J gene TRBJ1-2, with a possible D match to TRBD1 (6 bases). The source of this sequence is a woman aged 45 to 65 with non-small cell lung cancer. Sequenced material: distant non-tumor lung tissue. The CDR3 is CASIPLRGAEGYTF. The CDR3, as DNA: TGTGCCAGCATCCCTCTACGGGGGGCGGAAGGCTACACCTTC.